Described below is a single TCR beta chain sequence and its context. These data are taken from a study of blood T cell repertoires in COVID-19. Whole-study context: From T cells, B-cell-depleted T cells, or PBMCs came the material, which was cDNA or gDNA.

CDR1 is SEHNR and CDR2 is FQNEAQ in the germline V gene (reference sequence). The V and J ends lost 0 bases and 0 bases respectively, with 13 bases between them. The CDR3 has 17 residues. In the source study's methods: Amplification with reference gene primers provided the estimates of nucleated cell counts. Assay: immunoSEQ multiplex PCR; the TCRdb copy retains only in-frame clones and omits some. That table supplies the V and J calls and clone size; D and trimming were determined from the DNA. The sample holds 190,000 or so clones, approximately 87% seen once. The V gene is TRBV7-9, the J gene TRBJ2-3; D is possibly TRBD1 (6 bases). Sequenced input: peripheral blood. This receptor was taken from a woman aged 70-85 years with acute or convalescent COVID-19. The CDR3, as DNA: TGTGCCAGCAGCTTAGCTTGGGGCAGGGGCAGCACAGATACGCAGTATTTT. Residues: CASSLAWGRGSTDTQYF.